Included here is one TCR beta chain sequence, with context. This sample is drawn from a study of shared clonotypes between healthy human individuals. The V and J ends lost 3 bases and 3 bases respectively, with 8 bases between them. The CDR3 covers 13 residues. Germline CDR1 LNHDA, CDR2 SQIVND (reference sequence). Sorted-subset replicate PCRs used 200 to 250 ng DNA, approximately 30,000 T cell genomes. The table came from immunoSEQ multiplex PCR; TCRdb's copy has only in-frame clones and leaves some out. This sample has 110,000 or so clones, with under 70% found just once. This sequence was found in a woman in her 30s in good health. This chain joins TRBV19 and TRBJ1-1; no clear D. Sequencing used memory CD8+ T cells sorted from blood. Subset in this sample: CD45RO+ cells pooled with CCR7-negative TemRA cells. DNA of the CDR3: TGTGCCAGTAGTATTTGGGGAGACACTGAAGCTTTCTTT. Translating it yields CASSIWGDTEAFF.